This T cell receptor beta chain was identified during a study of cytomegalovirus exposure and HLA in healthy donors. The wider study: HLA-typed donors were the source of approximately 85 million unique TCRs held in an early data release. Notes on the study in general: Later analysis found that TCR beta chains associated with HLA were more clonally expanded than other, equally common chains.

The PCR made use of 60 Vbeta and 13 Jbeta primers. Generated by immunoSEQ multiplex PCR, the TCRdb table keeps only in-frame clones and is missing some. The table lists some 190,000 clones, about 80% of them singletons. Comments on this clone: Its specificity is not known.

Germline V lookup: CDR1 SGDLS, CDR2 YYNGEE. There are 15 residues in the CDR3. V lost 4 bases to trimming and J lost 3 bases; unmatched junction nucleotides: 6. The sequenced sample was PBMCs. The receptor was derived from a woman aged 35 to 49 in good health and CMV-seronegative. This chain links TRBV9 with TRBJ2-3; 9 bases fit TRBD2. CDR3 DNA: TGTGCCAGCAGCCGCAGTAGCGGGAGTACAGATACGCAGTATTTT. Amino acids: CASSRSSGSTDTQYF.